A single sample is the source of the 9 T cell receptor beta chains below, sequenced in a study of blood T cell repertoires in COVID-19. The protocol was immunoSEQ multiplex PCR, while the TCRdb copy is restricted to in-frame clones and leaves out a portion. The table lists roughly 130,000 clones, approximately 80% of them singletons. Material: peripheral blood. The receptors were sampled from a woman aged 55-70 years with acute or convalescent COVID-19.

This chain connects TRBV11-2 to TRBJ1-1, with D perhaps matching TRBD1 (6 bases). Trimming left V 7 bases short and J 2 bases short, with 11 bases between. CDR1 SGHAT and CDR2 FQNNGV come from the germline V gene. This CDR3 is 13 amino acids long. CDR3 loop: CASKSTGNTEAFF. The CDR3 DNA sequence: TGTGCCAGCAAATCGACAGGAAACACTGAAGCTTTCTTT.

This chain joins TRBV10-3 and TRBJ1-1; D is uncertain. V lost 1 base to trimming and J lost 8 bases, with 8 bases between them. In germline, CDR1 is ENHRY, CDR2 SYGVKD. The CDR3 covers 12 residues. CDR3 sequence: CAISEWAEEAFF. CDR3 DNA: TGTGCCATCAGTGAGTGGGCTGAGGAAGCTTTCTTT.

The chain joins TRBV30 to TRBJ2-6; D remains unclear. The V gene lost 5 bases and the J gene lost 5 bases, with 7 bases spanning the gap. The CDR3 runs to 12 residues. Germline V gene data show CDR1 as GTSNPN and CDR2 as SVGIG (reference sequence). CDR3 DNA sequence: TGTGCCTGGCAGGCCTGGGCCAACGTCCTGACTTTC. Translated, it gives CAWQAWANVLTF.

V is TRBV7-9 and J is TRBJ1-3, with TRBD1 matching over 7 bases. CDR1 is SEHNR and CDR2 is FQNEAQ in the germline V gene (reference sequence). CDR3 length: 17 amino acids. Losses at the gene ends were 2 bases for V and 0 bases for J; bases not matched to a gene: 7. The CDR3 loop reads CASSLTGQISSGNTIYF. CDR3 nucleotide sequence: TGTGCCAGCAGCTTAACGGGACAGATCAGCTCTGGAAACACCATATATTTT. The entire variable domain, with the rest obtained from reference TRBV7-9 and TRBJ1-3, is as follows: DTGVSQNPRHKITKRGQNVTFRCDPISEHNRLYWYRQTLGQGPEFLTYFQNEAQLEKSRLLSDRFSAERPKGSFSTLEIQRTEQGDSAMYLCASSLTGQISSGNTIYFGEGSWLTVV.

This clone was found a few times. Other DNA sequences in the sample encode the same CDR3. The chain joins TRBV5-1 to TRBJ1-2, with 7 bases fitting TRBD1. J was trimmed by 0 bases and V by 4 bases; bases with no gene match: 6. CDR1 SGHRS and CDR2 YFSETQ come from the germline V gene. This CDR3 comprises 15 residues. The DNA for the CDR3 is TGCGCCAGCAGCCCGGGGGGGACAGCTAACTATGGCTACACCTTC. Translation gives CASSPGGTANYGYTF.

This clone appeared a single time. The rearrangement links TRBV7-9 to TRBJ2-1; D may be TRBD1 (5 bases). The CDR3 sequence is 12 residues long. Per the germline V gene, CDR1 is SEHNR and CDR2 is FQNEAQ (reference sequence). V gave up 6 bases and J gave up 5 bases, with 8 bases separating them. The CDR3 DNA reads as TGTGCCAGCAGACCACAGGACAATGAGCAGTTCTTC. It specifies CASRPQDNEQFF.

The chain employs TRBV7-9 and TRBJ1-5, with a possible D match to TRBD1 (6 bases). Germline V lookup: CDR1 SEHNR, CDR2 FQNEAQ (reference sequence). The CDR3 length is 13 residues. V was clipped by 5 bases and J by 3 bases, with 8 bases between them. The DNA of the CDR3 is TGTGCCAGCAGCCGGACAGACAATCAGCCCCAGCATTTT. This codes for CASSRTDNQPQHF.

V and J are TRBV7-9 and TRBJ1-4; D is ambiguous. Germline V lookup: CDR1 SEHNR, CDR2 FQNEAQ (reference sequence). Trimming stripped 0 bases from V and 3 bases from J, with 2 bases between. The length of the CDR3 is 13 residues. The chain's CDR3 is CASSLAANEKLFF. The DNA of the CDR3 is TGTGCCAGCAGCTTAGCCGCTAATGAAAAACTGTTTTTT.

The rearrangement uses TRBV3-1 (or the pseudogene TRBV3-2) and TRBJ1-1; D is unresolved. Germline-derived CDR1 and CDR2 are LGHDT and YNNKEL (reference sequence). The V gene lost 2 bases and the J gene lost 5 bases, with 9 bases spanning the gap. The CDR3 covers 13 residues. CDR3 DNA: TGTGCCAGCAGCCAACAAAGCAGGACTGAAGCTTTCTTT. It codes for CASSQQSRTEAFF.